These 5 T cell receptor beta chains came from one sample sequenced in a study of T cell responses to AZD1222 COVID-19 vaccine. Profiled with immunoSEQ multiplex PCR; TCRdb holds only in-frame clones, not every one. The repertoire holds approximately 100,000 clones, with more than 70% as singletons. This specimen was peripheral blood, taken 28 days after the second AZD1222 dose. All receptors derive from an adult who received the AZD1222 COVID-19 vaccine.

This clone was picked up one time. This chain uses TRBV2 with TRBJ2-5; 7 nucleotides agree with TRBD1. CDR1 is SNHLY, CDR2 FYNNEI, per germline. The CDR3 covers 16 residues. After removal of 6 bases from V and 1 base from J, the junction contained 11 bases not matched to a gene. Written as DNA, the CDR3 is TGTGCCAGCAGCGGCCCCGACAGGGACCTCCAAGAGACCCAGTACTTC. It codes for CASSGPDRDLQETQYF.

The chain links TRBV28 to TRBJ2-7; D gene uncertain. The germline V gene encodes CDR1 MDHEN and CDR2 SYDVKM. The CDR3 extends over 14 amino acids. The V end lost 6 bases, the J end lost 6 bases, and 18 bases lay between the germline ends. CDR3 nucleotide sequence: TGTGCCAGCAGGCCCGGGCACTCCTTCCTCGAGCAGTACTTC. It yields the protein CASRPGHSFLEQYF.

The chain recombines TRBV5-1 with TRBJ1-6; D gene ambiguous. The CDR3 loop spans 14 amino acids. V was trimmed by 0 bases and J by 8 bases, leaving 9 bases between them. Looked up from germline, CDR1 is SGHRS and CDR2 is YFSETQ. CDR3: CASSLDSGDSPLHF. Written as DNA, the CDR3 is TGCGCCAGCAGCTTGGACTCTGGGGATTCACCCCTCCACTTT.

The chain uses TRBV30 and TRBJ1-3; weak D call: TRBD1 (5 bases). The length of the CDR3 is 15 residues. The germline CDR1 and CDR2 sequences are GTSNPN and SVGIG (reference sequence). Trimming took off 3 bases at V and 0 bases at J, with 12 bases between the two ends. CDR3 coding DNA: TGTGCCTGGAGCCGGGACTCCGGCTCTGGAAACACCATATATTTT. Translation: CAWSRDSGSGNTIYF.

This chain connects TRBV6-5 to TRBJ1-4; D gene unclear. The V and J ends lost 5 bases and 6 bases respectively, with 13 bases between them. Per germline, CDR1 MNHEY and CDR2 SVGAGI. This CDR3 is built from 14 residues. CDR3 sequence: CASSNPQAYEKLFF. CDR3 DNA sequence: TGTGCCAGCAGTAACCCCCAGGCGTATGAAAAACTGTTTTTT.